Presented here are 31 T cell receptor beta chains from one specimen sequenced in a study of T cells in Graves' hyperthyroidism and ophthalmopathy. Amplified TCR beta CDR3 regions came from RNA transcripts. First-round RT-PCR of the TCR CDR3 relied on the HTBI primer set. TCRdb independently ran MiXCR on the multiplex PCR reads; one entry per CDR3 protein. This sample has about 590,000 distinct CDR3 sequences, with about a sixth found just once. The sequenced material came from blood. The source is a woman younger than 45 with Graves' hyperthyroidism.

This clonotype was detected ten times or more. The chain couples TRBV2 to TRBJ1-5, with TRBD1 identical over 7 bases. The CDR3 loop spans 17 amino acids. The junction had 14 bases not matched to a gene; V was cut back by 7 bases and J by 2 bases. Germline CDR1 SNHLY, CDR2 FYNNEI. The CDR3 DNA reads TGTGCCAGCACCCGGGACAGTGCGGTTAAAGGCAATCAGCCCCAGCATTTT. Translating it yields CASTRDSAVKGNQPQHF.

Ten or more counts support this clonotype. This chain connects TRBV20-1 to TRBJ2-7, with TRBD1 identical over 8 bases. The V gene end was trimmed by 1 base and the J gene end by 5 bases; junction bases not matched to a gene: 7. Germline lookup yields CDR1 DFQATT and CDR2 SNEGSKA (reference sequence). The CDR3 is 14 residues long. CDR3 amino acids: CSARVFRGRDEQYF. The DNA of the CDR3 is TGCAGTGCTAGAGTATTCAGGGGGCGGGACGAGCAGTACTTC.

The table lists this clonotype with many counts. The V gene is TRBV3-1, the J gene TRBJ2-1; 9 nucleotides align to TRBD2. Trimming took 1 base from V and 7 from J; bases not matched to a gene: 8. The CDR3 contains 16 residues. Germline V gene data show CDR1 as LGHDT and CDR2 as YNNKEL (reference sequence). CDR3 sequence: CASSQVGREGRNEQFF. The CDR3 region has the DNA TGTGCCAGCAGCCAAGTTGGGCGGGAGGGCCGAAATGAGCAGTTCTTC.

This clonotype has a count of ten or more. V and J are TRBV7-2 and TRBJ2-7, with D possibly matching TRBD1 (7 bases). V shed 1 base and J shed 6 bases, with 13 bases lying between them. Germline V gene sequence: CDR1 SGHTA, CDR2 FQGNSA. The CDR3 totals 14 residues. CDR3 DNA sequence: TGTGCCAGCAGCTTAGTGGAGGGGGCCTTCGAGCAGTACTTC. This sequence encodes CASSLVEGAFEQYF.

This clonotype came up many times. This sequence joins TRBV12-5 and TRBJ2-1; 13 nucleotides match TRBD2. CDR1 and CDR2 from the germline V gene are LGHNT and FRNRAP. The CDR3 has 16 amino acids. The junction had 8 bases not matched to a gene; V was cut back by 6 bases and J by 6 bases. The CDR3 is CASGTTRTSGSNEQFF. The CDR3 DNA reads TGTGCTAGTGGAACCACGAGGACTAGCGGGAGCAATGAGCAGTTCTTC.

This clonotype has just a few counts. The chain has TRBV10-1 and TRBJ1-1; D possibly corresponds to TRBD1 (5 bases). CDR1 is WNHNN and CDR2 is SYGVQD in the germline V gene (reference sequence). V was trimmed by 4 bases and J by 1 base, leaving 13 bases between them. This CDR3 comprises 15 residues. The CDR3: CASSGRGFGNTEAFF. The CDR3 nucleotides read TGCGCCAGCAGTGGCCGGGGGTTCGGGAACACTGAAGCTTTCTTT.

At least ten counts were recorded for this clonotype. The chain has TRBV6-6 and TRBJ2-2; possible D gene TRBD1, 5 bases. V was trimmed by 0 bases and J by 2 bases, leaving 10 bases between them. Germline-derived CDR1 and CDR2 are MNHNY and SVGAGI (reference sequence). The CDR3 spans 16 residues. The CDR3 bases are TGTGCCAGCAGTTACTCGACGGACACTAACACCGGGGAGCTGTTTTTT. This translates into CASSYSTDTNTGELFF.

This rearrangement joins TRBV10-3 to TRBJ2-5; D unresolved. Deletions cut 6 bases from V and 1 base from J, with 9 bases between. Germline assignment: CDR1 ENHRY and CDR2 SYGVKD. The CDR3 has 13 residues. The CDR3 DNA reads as TGTGCCATCAGATCCGTGTCCCAAGAGACCCAGTACTTC. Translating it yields CAIRSVSQETQYF.

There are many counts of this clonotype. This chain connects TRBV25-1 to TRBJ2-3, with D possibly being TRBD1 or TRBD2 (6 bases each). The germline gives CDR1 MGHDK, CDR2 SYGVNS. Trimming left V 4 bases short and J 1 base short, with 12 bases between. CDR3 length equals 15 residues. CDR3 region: CASSVRGRRTDTQYF. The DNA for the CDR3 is TGTGCCAGCAGTGTCCGGGGGCGACGCACAGATACGCAGTATTTT.

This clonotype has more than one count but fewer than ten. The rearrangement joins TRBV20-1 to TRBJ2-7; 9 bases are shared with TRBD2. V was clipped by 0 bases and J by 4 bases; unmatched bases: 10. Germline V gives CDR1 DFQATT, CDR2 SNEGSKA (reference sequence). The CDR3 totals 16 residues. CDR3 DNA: TGCAGTGCTAGAGAATCATTATCTAGCGGGAAATACGAGCAGTACTTC. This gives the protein CSARESLSSGKYEQYF.

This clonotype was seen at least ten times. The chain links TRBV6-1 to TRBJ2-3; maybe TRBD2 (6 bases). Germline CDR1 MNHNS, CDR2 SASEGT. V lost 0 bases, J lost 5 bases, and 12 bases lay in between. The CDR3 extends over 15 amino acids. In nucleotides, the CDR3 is TGTGCCAGCAGTGAAGCGGCGGGGTTGGTAGATACGCAGTATTTT. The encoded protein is CASSEAAGLVDTQYF.

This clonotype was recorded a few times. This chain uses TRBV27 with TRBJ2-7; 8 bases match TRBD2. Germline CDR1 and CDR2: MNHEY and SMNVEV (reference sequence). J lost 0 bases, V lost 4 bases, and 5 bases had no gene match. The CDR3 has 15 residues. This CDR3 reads CASSYTSGTSYEQYF. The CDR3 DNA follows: TGTGCCAGCAGTTATACTAGCGGCACCTCCTACGAGCAGTACTTC.

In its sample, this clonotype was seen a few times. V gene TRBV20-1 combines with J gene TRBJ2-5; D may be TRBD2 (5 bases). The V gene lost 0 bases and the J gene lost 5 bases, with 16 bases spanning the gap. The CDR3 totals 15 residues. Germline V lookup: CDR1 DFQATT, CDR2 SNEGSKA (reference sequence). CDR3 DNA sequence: TGCAGTGCTAGAGATATGTCCGGCTCGGGGGAGACCCAGTACTTC. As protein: CSARDMSGSGETQYF.

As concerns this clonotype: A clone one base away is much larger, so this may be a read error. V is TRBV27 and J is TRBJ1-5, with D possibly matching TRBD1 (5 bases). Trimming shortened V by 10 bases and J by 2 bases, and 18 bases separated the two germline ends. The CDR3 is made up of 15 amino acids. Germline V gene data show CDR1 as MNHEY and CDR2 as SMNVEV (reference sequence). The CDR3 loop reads CANSAIGGGNQPQHF. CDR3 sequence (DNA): TGTGCCAACAGCGCGATCGGGGGAGGCAATCAGCCCCAGCATTTT.

The CDR3 DNA is TGTGCCAGCAGCAAACGGACAGGGATGACTGAAGCTTTCTTT. It codes for CASSKRTGMTEAFF. This chain links TRBV5-6 with TRBJ1-1, with 8 bases that match TRBD1. Germline V gene lookup returns CDR1 SGHDT and CDR2 YYEEEE. J was trimmed by 5 bases and V by 4 bases; bases with no gene match: 7. The CDR3 length is 14 residues. Combining the CDR3 with reference TRBV5-6 and TRBJ1-1 gives the whole variable domain DAGVTQSPTHLIKTRGQQVTLRCSPKSGHDTVSWYQQALGQGPQFIFQYYEEEERQRGNFPDRFSGHQFPNYSSELNVNALLLGDSALYLCASSKRTGMTEAFFGQGTRLTVV.

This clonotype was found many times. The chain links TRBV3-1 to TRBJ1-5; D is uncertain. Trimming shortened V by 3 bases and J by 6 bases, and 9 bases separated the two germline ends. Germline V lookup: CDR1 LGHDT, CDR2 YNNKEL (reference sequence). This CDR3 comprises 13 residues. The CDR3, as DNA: TGTGCCAGCAGCCAGGGCCCAGGTCAGCCCCAGCATTTT. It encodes CASSQGPGQPQHF.

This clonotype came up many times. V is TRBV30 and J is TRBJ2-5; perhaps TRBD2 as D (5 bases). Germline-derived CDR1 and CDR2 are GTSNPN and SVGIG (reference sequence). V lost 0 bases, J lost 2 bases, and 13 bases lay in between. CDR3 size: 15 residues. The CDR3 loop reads CAWSVSPGLQETQYF. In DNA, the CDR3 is TGTGCCTGGAGTGTAAGCCCAGGACTTCAAGAGACCCAGTACTTC.

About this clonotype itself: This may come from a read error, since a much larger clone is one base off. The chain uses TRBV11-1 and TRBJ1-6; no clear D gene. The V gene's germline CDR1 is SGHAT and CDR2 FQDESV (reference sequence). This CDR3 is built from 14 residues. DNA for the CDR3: TGTGCCAGCGGCTTAGCCGGGATCAATTCACCCCTCCACTTT. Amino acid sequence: CASGLAGINSPLHF. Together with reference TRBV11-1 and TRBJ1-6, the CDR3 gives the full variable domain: EAEVAQSPRYKITEKSQAVAFWCDPISGHATLYWYRQILGQGPELLVQFQDESVVDDSQLPKDRFSAERLKGVDSTLKIQPAELGDSAMYLCASGLAGINSPLHFGNGTRLTVT.

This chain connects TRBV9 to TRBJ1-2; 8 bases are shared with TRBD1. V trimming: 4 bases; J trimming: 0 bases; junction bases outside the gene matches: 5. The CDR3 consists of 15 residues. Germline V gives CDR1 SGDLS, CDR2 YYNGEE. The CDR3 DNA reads TGTGCCAGCAGCCCAGGACAGGGCGCTAACTATGGCTACACCTTC. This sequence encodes CASSPGQGANYGYTF.

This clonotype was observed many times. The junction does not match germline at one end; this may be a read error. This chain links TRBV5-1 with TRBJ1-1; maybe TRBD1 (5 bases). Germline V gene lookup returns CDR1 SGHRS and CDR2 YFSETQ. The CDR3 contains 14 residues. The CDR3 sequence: CASSSDGQNTEAFF. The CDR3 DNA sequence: TGTGCCAGCAGCAGTGACGGACAGAACACTGAAGCTTTCTTT. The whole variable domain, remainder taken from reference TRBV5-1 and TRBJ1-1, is KAGVTQTPRYLIKTRGQQVTLSCSPISGHRSVSWYQQTPGQGLQFLFEYFSETQRNKGNFPGRFSGRQFSNSRSEMNVSTLELGDSALYLCASSSDGQNTEAFFGQGTRLTVV.

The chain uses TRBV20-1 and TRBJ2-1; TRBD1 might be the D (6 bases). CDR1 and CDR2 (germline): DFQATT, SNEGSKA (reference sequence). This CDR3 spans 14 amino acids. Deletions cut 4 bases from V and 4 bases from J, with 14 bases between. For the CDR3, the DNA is TGCAGTGCTATTAACAGGGTTCAGTACAATGAGCAGTTCTTC. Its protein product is CSAINRVQYNEQFF.

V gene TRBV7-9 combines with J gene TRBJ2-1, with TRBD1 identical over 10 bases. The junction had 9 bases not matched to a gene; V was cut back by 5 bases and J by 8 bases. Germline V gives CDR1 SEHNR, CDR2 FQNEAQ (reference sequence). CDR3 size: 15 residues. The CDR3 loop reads CASSPGTGARHEQFF. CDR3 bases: TGTGCCAGCAGCCCAGGGACAGGGGCTCGGCATGAGCAGTTCTTC.

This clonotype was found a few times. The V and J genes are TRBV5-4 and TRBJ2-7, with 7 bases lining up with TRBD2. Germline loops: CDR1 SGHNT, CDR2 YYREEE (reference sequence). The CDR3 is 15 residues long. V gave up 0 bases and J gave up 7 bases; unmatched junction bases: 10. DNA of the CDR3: TGTGCCAGCAGCTTGGAGTATCGGACTAGGGGTGAGCAGTACTTC. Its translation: CASSLEYRTRGEQYF.

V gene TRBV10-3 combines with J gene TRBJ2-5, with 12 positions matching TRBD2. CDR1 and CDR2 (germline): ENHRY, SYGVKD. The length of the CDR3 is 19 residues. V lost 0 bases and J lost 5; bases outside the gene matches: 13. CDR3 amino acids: CAISESTRASGRARETQYF. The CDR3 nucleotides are TGTGCCATCAGTGAGTCGACCCGTGCTAGCGGGAGGGCCAGGGAGACCCAGTACTTC.

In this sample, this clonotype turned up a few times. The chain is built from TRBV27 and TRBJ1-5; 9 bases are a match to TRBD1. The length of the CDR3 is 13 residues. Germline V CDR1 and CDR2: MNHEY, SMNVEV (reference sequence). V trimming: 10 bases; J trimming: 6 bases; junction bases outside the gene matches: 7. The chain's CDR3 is CATKQGASQPQHF. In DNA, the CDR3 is TGTGCCACAAAACAGGGGGCTAGTCAGCCCCAGCATTTT.

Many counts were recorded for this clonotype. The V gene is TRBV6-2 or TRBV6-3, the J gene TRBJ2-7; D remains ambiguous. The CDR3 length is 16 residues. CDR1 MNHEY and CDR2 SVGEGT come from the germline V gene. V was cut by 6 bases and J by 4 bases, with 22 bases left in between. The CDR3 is CASSPLTGPRVYEQYF. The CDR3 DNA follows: TGTGCCAGCAGCCCACTGACTGGTCCCCGGGTGTACGAGCAGTACTTC.

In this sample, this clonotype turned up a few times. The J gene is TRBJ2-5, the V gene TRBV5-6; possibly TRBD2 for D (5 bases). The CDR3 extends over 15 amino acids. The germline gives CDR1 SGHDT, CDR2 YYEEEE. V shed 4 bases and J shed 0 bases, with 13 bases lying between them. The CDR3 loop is CASSRGRAHQETQYF. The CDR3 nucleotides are TGTGCCAGCAGCCGAGGGCGAGCGCACCAAGAGACCCAGTACTTC. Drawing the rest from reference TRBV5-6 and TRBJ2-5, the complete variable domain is DAGVTQSPTHLIKTRGQQVTLRCSPKSGHDTVSWYQQALGQGPQFIFQYYEEEERQRGNFPDRFSGHQFPNYSSELNVNALLLGDSALYLCASSRGRAHQETQYFGPGTRLLVL.

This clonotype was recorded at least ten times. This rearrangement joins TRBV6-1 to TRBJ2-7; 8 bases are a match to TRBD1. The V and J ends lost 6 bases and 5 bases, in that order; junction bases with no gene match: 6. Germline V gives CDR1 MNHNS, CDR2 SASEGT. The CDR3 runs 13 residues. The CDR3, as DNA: TGTGCCAGCAGCAGACAGGGGACCCACGAGCAGTACTTC. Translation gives CASSRQGTHEQYF.

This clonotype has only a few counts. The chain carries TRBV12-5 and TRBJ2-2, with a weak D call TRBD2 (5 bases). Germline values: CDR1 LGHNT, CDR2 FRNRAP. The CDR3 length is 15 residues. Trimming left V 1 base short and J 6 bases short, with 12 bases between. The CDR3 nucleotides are TGTGCTAGTGGTTTGGAATTGGGAGTCCCCGGGGAGCTGTTTTTT. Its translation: CASGLELGVPGELFF.

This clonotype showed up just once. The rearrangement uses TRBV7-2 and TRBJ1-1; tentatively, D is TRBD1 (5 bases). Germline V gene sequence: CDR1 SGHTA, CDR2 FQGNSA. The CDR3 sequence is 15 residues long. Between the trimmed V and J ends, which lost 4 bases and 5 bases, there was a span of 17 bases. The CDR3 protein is CASSSQAGRGTEAFF. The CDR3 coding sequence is TGTGCCAGCAGCTCCCAGGCAGGGAGGGGTACTGAAGCTTTCTTT.

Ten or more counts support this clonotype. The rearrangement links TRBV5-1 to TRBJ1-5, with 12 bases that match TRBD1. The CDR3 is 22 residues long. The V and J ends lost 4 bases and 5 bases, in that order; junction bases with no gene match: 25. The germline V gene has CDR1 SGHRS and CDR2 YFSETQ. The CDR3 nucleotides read TGCGCCAGCAGCCCTCGGTTGGCCCGTCGGGACAGGGGGCTTTGCTCGGATCAGCCCCAGCATTTT. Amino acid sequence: CASSPRLARRDRGLCSDQPQHF.